This T cell receptor (beta chain) was sequenced for a study of T cell responses to AZD1222 COVID-19 vaccine. The assay was immunoSEQ multiplex PCR, and TCRdb's table has in-frame clones only and misses some. The table has 95,000 to 100,000 clones, roughly 84% seen once; the top ten hold 15% to 20%. CDR1 LNHDA and CDR2 SQIVND come from the germline V gene (reference sequence). V lost 9 bases and J 1 base, leaving 21 bases between the germline ends. This CDR3 is built from 17 residues. Details on this clone: What it binds is not known.

General study findings and limits: Donors in the cohort were predominantly white British and more often female, and clonal diversity was possibly underestimated. Once two AZD1222 doses were given, Spike-specific TCR breadth and depth went up.

J is TRBJ2-2 and V is TRBV19; no definite D call. The specimen was peripheral blood, collected on day 0 of AZD1222 vaccination. The clonotype originates from an adult in good health. The CDR3 coding sequence is TGTGCCAGCCACGGCGACCCGTACTGGGGGAACACCGGGGAGCTGTTTTTT. Residues: CASHGDPYWGNTGELFF.